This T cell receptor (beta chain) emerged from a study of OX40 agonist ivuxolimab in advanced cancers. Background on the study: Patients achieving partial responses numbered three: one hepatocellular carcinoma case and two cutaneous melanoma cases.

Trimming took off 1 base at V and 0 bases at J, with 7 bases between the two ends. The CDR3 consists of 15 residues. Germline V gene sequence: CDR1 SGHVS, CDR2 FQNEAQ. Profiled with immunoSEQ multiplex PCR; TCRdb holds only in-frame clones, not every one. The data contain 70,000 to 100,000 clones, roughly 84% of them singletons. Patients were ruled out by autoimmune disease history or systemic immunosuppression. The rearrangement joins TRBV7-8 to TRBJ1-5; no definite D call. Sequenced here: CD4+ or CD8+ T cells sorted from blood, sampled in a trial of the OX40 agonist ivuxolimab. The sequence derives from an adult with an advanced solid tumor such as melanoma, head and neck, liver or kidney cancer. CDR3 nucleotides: TGTGCCAGCAGCTTAGGCAGTTATAGCAATCAGCCCCAGCATTTT. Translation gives CASSLGSYSNQPQHF.